This TCR beta chain was obtained from a study of blood T cell repertoires in COVID-19. Study details: COVID-19 samples from acute and convalescent phases originated in the United States, Italy and Spain. Nucleic acid was either cDNA or gDNA, and it came from T cells, B-cell-depleted T cells, or PBMCs.

Original methodology: Amplification with reference gene primers provided the estimates of nucleated cell counts. The assay was immunoSEQ multiplex PCR, and TCRdb's table has in-frame clones only and misses some. The DNA was the basis for D and trimming; V, J and clone size are from that table. There are 200,000 to 250,000 clones in the sample; roughly 84% occur only once, and just under 20% lies in the top ten. Only a few counts were recorded for this clone. CDR1 and CDR2 from the germline V gene are LNHDA and SQIVND (reference sequence). The CDR3 spans 12 residues. V lost 8 bases, J lost 4 bases, and 4 bases stayed unmatched.

This receptor was identified in a man younger than 40 with active or convalescent COVID-19. Sample: peripheral blood. V usage is TRBV19 and J usage is TRBJ1-2, with TRBD1 matching over 7 bases. In DNA form, the CDR3 reads TGTGCCAGTTTGACAGGGCTCTATGGCTACACCTTC. This codes for CASLTGLYGYTF.